This T cell receptor beta chain was captured by sequencing in a study of vaccination and CD4 T cells after COVID-19. About the study: Either a CEFX pool, an HIV-1 Nef pool, or no peptide was added to control cultures. Notes on the study in general: The appearance of a median roughly 89% of reactive clones in convalescent patients occurred only post-vaccination.

The CDR3 sequence is 13 residues long. Trimming took off 10 bases at V and 0 bases at J, with 12 bases between the two ends. CDR1 and CDR2 from the germline V gene are SGHTA and FQGTGA. This clonotype was counted a few times. Antigen: not known. The treatment: roughly 10-day PBMC culture with coronavirus spike peptide pools or control peptides (ViraFEST assay). In the ViraFEST assay, peptide-pool expansion preceded TCR sequencing of expanded clonotypes. Researchers used the Oncomine TCR Beta short-read assay to sequence DNA from cultured CD4+ T cells. Genomic DNA was taken out of cultured CD4+ T cells by extraction. One entry per CDR3 protein, called by TCRdb with MiXCR from the PCR reads. The table includes 13,000 to 15,000 distinct CDR3 sequences, around 57% detected once.

The chain has TRBV7-3 and TRBJ1-1; the D is unclear. The clonotype was recovered from a human donor who had recovered from COVID-19. Material for sequencing was CD4+ T cells from blood, cultured in vitro. The CDR3 reads CATKEGMNTEAFF. The CDR3 nucleotides are TGTGCCACCAAAGAAGGAATGAACACTGAAGCTTTCTTT.